This T cell receptor (beta chain) was captured in a study of cytomegalovirus exposure and HLA in healthy donors. Turning to this clone: What it binds is not known. The identical CDR3 is also encoded by other nucleotide sequences in the sample.

PCR used 60 Vbeta primers and 13 Jbeta primers. Here immunoSEQ multiplex PCR was the method, and the copy in TCRdb shows in-frame clones only, minus some. This sample has roughly 190,000 clones, with about four fifths found just once. Study-wide results and caveats: Altogether, around 160 TCR beta chains were recorded as cytomegalovirus-associated.

J gave up 2 bases and V 5 bases, and 2 bases lay outside the gene matches. This CDR3 region has 13 residues. The germline CDR1 and CDR2 sequences are SGHTA and FQGNSA. The sample was PBMCs. The genes are TRBV7-2 and TRBJ1-2, with 7 bases lining up with TRBD1. The receptor's source is a woman between 45 and 65 years old in good health and CMV-seronegative. CDR3 sequence reads: CASSPGQNYGYTF. The DNA for the CDR3 is TGTGCCAGCAGCCCGGGACAGAACTATGGCTACACCTTC.